The 27 T cell receptor beta chains below all came from one sample that was sequenced in a study of blood T cells in healthy people across ages. Then a second PCR, running roughly 7 to 11 cycles, was carried out with a sample-barcoded 5' primer and a J-beta primer mix. TCRdb redid the calling of the 5' RACE reads with MiXCR, one entry per CDR3 protein. In the table there are about a million distinct CDR3 sequences, roughly 51% of which are singletons. Sequencing used blood. These TCRs come from a woman aged 55-69 years in good health.

V and J are TRBV20-1 and TRBJ2-1; 10 nucleotides align to TRBD2. Germline V CDR1 and CDR2: DFQATT, SNEGSKA (reference sequence). J lost 8 bases, V lost 0 bases, and 10 bases had no gene match. This CDR3 region has 16 residues. CDR3 nucleotides: TGCAGTGCTAGAGATTATCCGAGCGGGAGGGAGGATGAGCAGTTCTTC. This codes for CSARDYPSGREDEQFF.

The V and J genes are TRBV5-1 and TRBJ2-1; D is ambiguous. Germline-derived CDR1 and CDR2 are SGHRS and YFSETQ. The CDR3 consists of 16 residues. Between the trimmed V and J ends, which lost 0 bases and 1 base, there was a span of 11 bases. The CDR3 spells CASSLAQLVSYNEQFF. In DNA form, the CDR3 reads TGCGCCAGCAGCTTGGCACAGCTAGTATCCTACAATGAGCAGTTCTTC.

The genes are TRBV27 and TRBJ2-1; a possible D gene is TRBD2 (6 bases). This CDR3 has 14 residues. Trimming left V 3 bases short and J 7 bases short, with 13 bases between. CDR1 MNHEY and CDR2 SMNVEV come from the germline V gene (reference sequence). This CDR3 reads CASSFPGGSNEQFF. Written as DNA, the CDR3 is TGTGCCAGCAGTTTCCCTGGAGGGAGTAATGAGCAGTTCTTC.

The chain combines TRBV24-1 with TRBJ2-1; 7 bases are shared with TRBD1. The CDR3 extends over 13 amino acids. V was clipped by 8 bases and J by 8 bases; unmatched bases: 8. Germline values: CDR1 KGHDR, CDR2 SFDVKD. The DNA of the CDR3 is TGTGCCACCACAAGTTGGACAGGCCATGAGCAGTTCTTC. This encodes CATTSWTGHEQFF.

A few counts support this clonotype. The rearrangement joins TRBV7-9 to TRBJ2-5, with D unclear. The V and J ends lost 2 bases and 2 bases respectively, with 12 bases between them. Per germline, CDR1 SEHNR and CDR2 FQNEAQ (reference sequence). This CDR3 spans 15 amino acids. CDR3 DNA: TGTGCCAGCAGCTTACGGCAGACCCAGCAAGAGACCCAGTACTTC. As protein: CASSLRQTQQETQYF.

The CDR3 sequence: CASSQEYYTDTQYF. DNA of the CDR3: TGTGCCAGCAGCCAAGAGTACTACACAGATACGCAGTATTTT. This chain connects TRBV3-1 to TRBJ2-3; no clear D gene. The germline V gene has CDR1 LGHDT and CDR2 YNNKEL (reference sequence). There are 14 residues in the CDR3. V was shortened by 0 bases and J by 2 bases, with 6 bases between the two germline ends.

J is TRBJ2-3 and V is TRBV7-3; no firm D call. Trimming took off 4 bases at V and 0 bases at J, with 14 bases between the two ends. Germline V gives CDR1 SGHTA, CDR2 FQGTGA. This CDR3 has 16 residues. The CDR3 DNA is TGTGCCAGCAGCTCACAGACAAGATCTAGCACAGATACGCAGTATTTT. Protein sequence: CASSSQTRSSTDTQYF.

The chain joins TRBV18 to TRBJ2-5, with no clear D. The J call could be wrong; TRBJ2-7 is a better fit for the DNA end. The germline V gene has CDR1 KGHSH and CDR2 LQKENI. The CDR3 has 13 amino acids. CDR3 sequence reads: CASSQQDGYEQYF. DNA of the CDR3: TGTGCCAGCTCACAGCAGGACGGGTACGAGCAGTACTTC.

J is TRBJ2-1 and V is TRBV6-5; perhaps TRBD2 as D (5 bases). The CDR3 runs 15 residues. Looked up from germline, CDR1 is MNHEY and CDR2 is SVGAGI. The germline V and J ends were trimmed by 4 bases and 7 bases, with 17 bases remaining between them. CDR3 sequence: CASSFEGLGLNEQFF. The CDR3 region has the DNA TGTGCCAGCAGTTTTGAGGGTTTGGGCCTAAATGAGCAGTTCTTC.

The chain is built from TRBV7-2 and TRBJ1-6, with D unresolved. V was pared by 5 bases and J by 8 bases, with 25 bases between. CDR1 and CDR2 from the germline V gene are SGHTA and FQGNSA. This CDR3 contains 18 residues. The CDR3 sequence is CASSLQEGPPFFHSPLHF. The CDR3 coding sequence is TGTGCCAGCAGCCTTCAGGAGGGCCCTCCGTTTTTTCATTCACCCCTCCACTTT.

This clonotype was recorded a few times. The J gene is TRBJ2-7, the V gene TRBV20-1, with D hard to call. V was pared by 3 bases and J by 0 bases, with 9 bases between. Looked up from germline, CDR1 is DFQATT and CDR2 is SNEGSKA (reference sequence). The CDR3 contains 13 residues. The CDR3: CSASLSLSYEQYF. CDR3 nucleotide sequence: TGCAGTGCTAGTTTATCCCTCTCCTACGAGCAGTACTTC.

The chain carries TRBV7-9 and TRBJ1-2; perhaps TRBD1 as D (5 bases). The germline CDR1 and CDR2 sequences are SEHNR and FQNEAQ (reference sequence). V shed 1 base and J shed 0 bases, with 12 bases lying between them. The CDR3 totals 16 residues. The chain's CDR3 is CASSLERGGTNYGYTF. CDR3 bases: TGTGCCAGCAGCTTAGAACGCGGGGGGACTAACTATGGCTACACCTTC.

This clonotype has more than one count but fewer than ten. CDR3: CAGQGMVNSPLHF. The CDR3 DNA reads as TGTGCCGGACAGGGGATGGTAAATTCACCCCTCCACTTT. The V call is TRBV2, the J call TRBJ1-6; the match to TRBD1 covers 9 bases. The length of the CDR3 is 13 residues. The V gene end was trimmed by 11 bases and the J gene end by 7 bases; junction bases not matched to a gene: 6. Germline CDR1 SNHLY, CDR2 FYNNEI.

This chain joins TRBV29-1 and TRBJ2-7, with TRBD1 as a possible D gene (6 bases). Per germline, CDR1 SQVTM and CDR2 ANQGSEA. The CDR3 contains 13 residues. V gave up 7 bases and J gave up 2 bases, with 15 bases separating them. The chain's CDR3 is CSAAAGTPYEQYF. For the CDR3, the DNA is TGCAGCGCAGCCGCCGGGACACCCTACGAGCAGTACTTC.

The rearrangement links TRBV3-1 to TRBJ2-1, with 9 positions matching TRBD2. J gave up 6 bases and V 0 bases, and 9 bases lay outside the gene matches. Germline V gene sequence: CDR1 LGHDT, CDR2 YNNKEL (reference sequence). The CDR3 length is 17 residues. This chain's CDR3 is CASSQDRGLAGSNEQFF. CDR3 in DNA: TGTGCCAGCAGCCAAGATAGAGGCCTAGCGGGAAGCAATGAGCAGTTCTTC.

This rearrangement joins TRBV28 to TRBJ1-2; TRBD1 aligns across 8 bases. The germline V gene has CDR1 MDHEN and CDR2 SYDVKM. Unmatched junction bases numbered 8, after V lost 4 bases and J lost 7 bases. This CDR3 spans 14 amino acids. CDR3 loop: CASSSRGRGSGYTF. The CDR3 region has the DNA TGTGCCAGCAGTTCCAGGGGGCGAGGAAGTGGCTACACCTTC.

A few counts support this clonotype. The J gene is TRBJ2-1, the V gene TRBV5-1; 9 nucleotides match TRBD1. Germline assignment: CDR1 SGHRS and CDR2 YFSETQ. The CDR3 extends over 16 amino acids. The J segment lost 4 bases and the V segment lost 0 bases, leaving 5 bases of the junction unmatched. The CDR3 nucleotides are TGCGCCAGCAGCTTGGGTACAGGGGGCGCGTACAATGAGCAGTTCTTC. This translates into CASSLGTGGAYNEQFF. The full variable domain, in which reference TRBV5-1 and TRBJ2-1 provide the parts outside the CDR3, is KAGVTQTPRYLIKTRGQQVTLSCSPISGHRSVSWYQQTPGQGLQFLFEYFSETQRNKGNFPGRFSGRQFSNSRSEMNVSTLELGDSALYLCASSLGTGGAYNEQFFGPGTRLTVL.

CDR3 sequence (DNA): TGCAGTGCTAGAGACCATGCGGGGGCCCGGTTCACAGATACGCAGTATTTT. Encoded protein: CSARDHAGARFTDTQYF. The chain is built from TRBV20-1 and TRBJ2-3, with D perhaps matching TRBD2 (7 bases). This CDR3 is built from 17 residues. V dropped 0 bases and J dropped 2 bases, with 18 bases sitting between them. From germline, CDR1 is DFQATT and CDR2 SNEGSKA (reference sequence).

The V gene is TRBV19, the J gene TRBJ1-4; D is uncertain. Germline assignment: CDR1 LNHDA and CDR2 SQIVND (reference sequence). V lost 5 bases, J lost 10 bases, and 20 bases lay in between. This CDR3 spans 15 amino acids. This chain's CDR3 is CASSPWEGRRGKLFF. The CDR3 DNA sequence: TGTGCCAGTAGTCCCTGGGAGGGTCGACGGGGAAAACTGTTTTTT.

This chain connects TRBV20-1 to TRBJ2-1, with 12 bases lining up with TRBD2. After removal of 3 bases from V and 0 bases from J, the junction contained 6 bases not matched to a gene. There are 17 residues in the CDR3. Germline V gives CDR1 DFQATT, CDR2 SNEGSKA (reference sequence). The CDR3: CSASPSGRGSSYNEQFF. CDR3 in DNA: TGCAGTGCTAGCCCTAGCGGGAGGGGCAGCTCCTACAATGAGCAGTTCTTC.

A few counts support this clonotype. The V and J genes are TRBV27 and TRBJ2-7, with TRBD1 as a possible D gene (6 bases). The germline CDR1 and CDR2 sequences are MNHEY and SMNVEV (reference sequence). The CDR3 is 11 residues long. With 7 bases removed from V and 3 bases from J, the gap between germline ends came to 7 bases. CDR3 sequence reads: CASKDSYEQYF. In nucleotides, the CDR3 is TGTGCCAGCAAGGACAGCTACGAGCAGTACTTC.

This clonotype was detected a few times. The J gene is TRBJ1-6, the V gene TRBV28; 7 nucleotides match TRBD1. Germline CDR1 is MDHEN and CDR2 is SYDVKM. Germline trimming cut 5 bases from V and 7 bases from J; bases unmatched to any gene: 8. There are 15 residues in the CDR3. In DNA, the CDR3 is TGTGCCAGCAGTCCGGGAGACAGGGCAAATTCACCCCTCCACTTT. Its translation: CASSPGDRANSPLHF. Complete variable domain (other parts from reference TRBV28 and TRBJ1-6): DVKVTQSSRYLVKRTGEKVFLECVQDMDHENMFWYRQDPGLGLRLIYFSYDVKMKEKGDIPEGYSVSREKKERFSLILESASTNQTSMYLCASSPGDRANSPLHFGNGTRLTVT.

This clonotype has a single count. The chain couples TRBV12-3 or TRBV12-4 to TRBJ2-3; no clear D gene. Trimming took 5 bases from V and 1 from J, leaving 7 bases between them. The CDR3 is made up of 13 amino acids. CDR3 protein: CASSSERTDTQYF. As DNA, the CDR3 is TGTGCCAGCAGTAGTGAACGCACAGATACGCAGTATTTT.

This clonotype was counted ten times or more. The chain has TRBV10-3 and TRBJ2-7; D gene unclear. Germline V gene sequence: CDR1 ENHRY, CDR2 SYGVKD. V shed 8 bases and J shed 0 bases, with 8 bases lying between them. The CDR3 length is 12 residues. For the CDR3, the DNA is TGTGCCATCGCAGGTAGCTCCTACGAGCAGTACTTC. Amino acids: CAIAGSSYEQYF.

This clonotype occurred a few times. The DNA for the CDR3 is TGTGCCTGGAGGTCGGGGAAAACCCTACGAGGGCAGTACTTC. Translating gives CAWRSGKTLRGQYF. The chain joins TRBV30 to TRBJ2-7; D possibly corresponds to TRBD2 (5 bases). This CDR3 region has 14 residues. V lost 3 bases and J lost 9, with 21 bases in between. Germline CDR1 is GTSNPN and CDR2 is SVGIG (reference sequence). The complete variable domain, with remaining parts taken from reference TRBV30 and TRBJ2-7, reads SQTIHQWPATLVQPVGSPLSLECTVEGTSNPNLYWYRQAAGRGLQLLFYSVGIGQISSEVPQNLSASRPQDRQFILSSKKLLLSDSGFYLCAWRSGKTLRGQYFGPGTRLTVT.

The DNA for the CDR3 is TGTGCCAGCAGCTTAAGGGATAGCGGGAGAACAGGAGAGCAGTACTTC. This codes for CASSLRDSGRTGEQYF. V and J are TRBV7-3 and TRBJ2-7; TRBD2 matches at 9 bases. Per germline, CDR1 SGHTA and CDR2 FQGTGA. The CDR3 is made up of 16 amino acids. J gave up 7 bases and V 1 base, and 11 bases lay outside the gene matches. The entire variable domain, with the rest obtained from reference TRBV7-3 and TRBJ2-7, is as follows: GAGVSQTPSNKVTEKGKYVELRCDPISGHTALYWYRQSLGQGPEFLIYFQGTGAADDSGLPNDRFFAVRPEGSVSTLKIQRTERGDSAVYLCASSLRDSGRTGEQYFGPGTRLTVT.

This clonotype occurred a few times. One end of the junction fails to match germline, which may point to a read error. V gene TRBV18 combines with J gene TRBJ1-4; the D gene is possibly TRBD1 (5 bases). Germline V gene lookup returns CDR1 KGHSH and CDR2 LQKENI. The CDR3 is 16 residues long. CDR3 DNA sequence: TGTGCCAGCTCACCTACCTGGGGGAGGACTAATGAAAAGCTGTTTTTT. Encoded protein: CASSPTWGRTNEKLFF.